One and the same sample provided the 2 T cell receptor beta chains below, sequenced in a study of blood T cells in healthy people across ages. Through a sample-barcoded 5' primer and a J-beta primer mix, a second PCR was run for roughly 6 to 12 cycles. Each CDR3 protein gets one entry after TCRdb re-called the 5' RACE reads with MiXCR. The data contain around 690,000 distinct CDR3 sequences, around three fifths of them singletons. The sequenced material came from blood. These receptors all come from a man aged 60 to 75 in good health.

The J gene is TRBJ1-6, the V gene TRBV5-1; 10 bases are a match to TRBD1. The CDR3 consists of 17 residues. From germline, CDR1 is SGHRS and CDR2 YFSETQ. V gave up 4 bases and J gave up 7 bases; unmatched junction bases: 11. The chain's CDR3 is CASSPNAPGQGNSPLHF. CDR3 DNA: TGCGCCAGCAGCCCCAACGCGCCGGGACAGGGGAATTCACCCCTCCACTTT.

The rearrangement links TRBV12-3 or TRBV12-4 to TRBJ2-3, with TRBD1 matching over 8 bases. The CDR3 runs to 17 residues. V was clipped by 5 bases and J by 4 bases; unmatched bases: 14. CDR3 nucleotides: TGTGCCAGCAGTCAAACCTGGGACAGGAGGGTCGCAGATACGCAGTATTTT. Translation: CASSQTWDRRVADTQYF.